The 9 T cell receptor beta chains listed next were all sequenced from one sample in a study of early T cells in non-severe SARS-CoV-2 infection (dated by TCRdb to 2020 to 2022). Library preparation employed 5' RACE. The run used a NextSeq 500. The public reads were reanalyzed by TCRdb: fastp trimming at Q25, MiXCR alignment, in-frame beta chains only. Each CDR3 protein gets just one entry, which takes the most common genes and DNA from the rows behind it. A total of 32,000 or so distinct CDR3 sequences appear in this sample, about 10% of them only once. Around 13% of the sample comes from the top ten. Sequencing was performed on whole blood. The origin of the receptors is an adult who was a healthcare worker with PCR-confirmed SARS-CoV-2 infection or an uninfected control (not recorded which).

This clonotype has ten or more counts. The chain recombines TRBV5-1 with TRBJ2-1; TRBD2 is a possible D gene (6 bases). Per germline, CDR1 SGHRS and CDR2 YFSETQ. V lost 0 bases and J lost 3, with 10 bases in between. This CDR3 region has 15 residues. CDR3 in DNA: TGCGCCAGCAGCTTGGTAGCGGTCCTCTACAATGAGCAGTTCTTC. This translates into CASSLVAVLYNEQFF.

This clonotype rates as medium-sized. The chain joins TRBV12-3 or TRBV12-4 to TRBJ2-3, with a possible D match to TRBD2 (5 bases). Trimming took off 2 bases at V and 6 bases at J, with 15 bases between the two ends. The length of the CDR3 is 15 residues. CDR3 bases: TGTGCCAGCAGTTTAACAGCGGTATTGGGCGATACGCAGTATTTT. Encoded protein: CASSLTAVLGDTQYF.

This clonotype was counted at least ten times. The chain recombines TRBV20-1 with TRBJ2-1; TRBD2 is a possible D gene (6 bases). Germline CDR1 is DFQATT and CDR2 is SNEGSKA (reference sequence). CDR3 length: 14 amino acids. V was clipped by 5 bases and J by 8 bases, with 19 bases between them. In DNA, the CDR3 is TGCAGTGCTGACTCGCCGGGGGAATTAGATGAGCAGTTCTTC. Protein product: CSADSPGELDEQFF.

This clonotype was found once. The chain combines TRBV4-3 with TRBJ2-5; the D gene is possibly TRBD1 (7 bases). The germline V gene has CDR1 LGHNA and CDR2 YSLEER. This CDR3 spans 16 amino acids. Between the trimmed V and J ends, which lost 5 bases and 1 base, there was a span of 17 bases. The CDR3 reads CASSSRGAETQETQYF. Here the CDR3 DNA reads TGCGCCAGCAGCTCCAGGGGGGCTGAGACCCAAGAGACCCAGTACTTC.

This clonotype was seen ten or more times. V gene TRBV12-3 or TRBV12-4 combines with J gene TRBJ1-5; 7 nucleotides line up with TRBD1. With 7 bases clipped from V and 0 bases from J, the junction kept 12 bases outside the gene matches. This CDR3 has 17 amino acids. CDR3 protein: CASTSGGGLNSNQPQHF. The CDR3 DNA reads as TGTGCCAGCACCTCAGGGGGGGGCCTCAATAGCAATCAGCCCCAGCATTTT.

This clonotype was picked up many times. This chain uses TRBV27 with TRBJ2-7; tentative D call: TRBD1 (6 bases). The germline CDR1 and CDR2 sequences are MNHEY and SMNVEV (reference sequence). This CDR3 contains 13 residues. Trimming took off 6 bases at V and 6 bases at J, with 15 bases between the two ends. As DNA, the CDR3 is TGTGCCAGCAGGGGGTCCTCCAGGGGCGAGCAGTACTTC. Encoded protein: CASRGSSRGEQYF.

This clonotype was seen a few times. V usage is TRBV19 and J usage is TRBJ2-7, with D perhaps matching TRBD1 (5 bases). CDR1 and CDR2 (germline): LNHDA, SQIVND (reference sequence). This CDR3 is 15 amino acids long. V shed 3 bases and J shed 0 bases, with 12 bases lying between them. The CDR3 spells CASSIDSSTSYEQYF. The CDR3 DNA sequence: TGTGCCAGTAGTATTGACAGTTCTACCTCCTACGAGCAGTACTTC.

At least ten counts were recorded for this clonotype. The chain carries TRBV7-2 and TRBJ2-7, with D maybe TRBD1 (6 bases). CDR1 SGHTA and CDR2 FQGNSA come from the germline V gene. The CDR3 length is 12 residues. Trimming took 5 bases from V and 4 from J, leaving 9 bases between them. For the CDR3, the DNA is TGTGCCAGCAGCCAAACAGGGTACGAGCAGTACTTC. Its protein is CASSQTGYEQYF.

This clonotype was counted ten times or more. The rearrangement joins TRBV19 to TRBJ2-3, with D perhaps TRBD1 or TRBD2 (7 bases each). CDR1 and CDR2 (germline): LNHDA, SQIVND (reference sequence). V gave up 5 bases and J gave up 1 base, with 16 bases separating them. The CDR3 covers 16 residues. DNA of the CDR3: TGTGCCAGTAGTTCCCAGGGGGGGGGCGGCACAGATACGCAGTATTTT. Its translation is CASSSQGGGGTDTQYF.